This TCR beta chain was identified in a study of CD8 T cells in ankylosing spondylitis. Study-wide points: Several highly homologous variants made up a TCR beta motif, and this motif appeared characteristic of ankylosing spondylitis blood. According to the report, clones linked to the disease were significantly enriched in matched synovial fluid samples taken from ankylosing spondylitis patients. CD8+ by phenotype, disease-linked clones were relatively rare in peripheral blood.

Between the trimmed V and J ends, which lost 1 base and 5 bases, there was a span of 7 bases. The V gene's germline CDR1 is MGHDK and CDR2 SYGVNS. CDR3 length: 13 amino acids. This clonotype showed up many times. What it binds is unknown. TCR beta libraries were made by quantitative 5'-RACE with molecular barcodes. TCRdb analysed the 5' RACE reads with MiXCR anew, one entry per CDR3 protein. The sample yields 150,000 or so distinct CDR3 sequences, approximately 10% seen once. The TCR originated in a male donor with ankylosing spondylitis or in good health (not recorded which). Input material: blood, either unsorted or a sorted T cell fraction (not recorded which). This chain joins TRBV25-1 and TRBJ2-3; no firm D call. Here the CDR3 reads CASSESPLDTQYF. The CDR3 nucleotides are TGTGCCAGCAGTGAATCCCCCCTAGATACGCAGTATTTT.